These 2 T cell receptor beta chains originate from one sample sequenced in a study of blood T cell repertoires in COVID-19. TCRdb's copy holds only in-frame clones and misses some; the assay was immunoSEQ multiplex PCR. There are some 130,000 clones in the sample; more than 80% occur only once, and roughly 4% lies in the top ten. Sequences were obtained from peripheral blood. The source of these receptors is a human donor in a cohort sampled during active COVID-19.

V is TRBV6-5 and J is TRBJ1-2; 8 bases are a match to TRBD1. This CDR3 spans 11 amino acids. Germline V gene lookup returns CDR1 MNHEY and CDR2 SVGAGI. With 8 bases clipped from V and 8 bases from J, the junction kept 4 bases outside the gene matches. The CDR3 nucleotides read TGTGCCAGCGGGACAGGTCTGGGCTACACCTTC. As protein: CASGTGLGYTF.

CDR3: CASSYQGTNEKLFF. DNA of the CDR3: TGTGCCAGCAGTTACCAGGGAACTAATGAAAAACTGTTTTTT. The chain has TRBV6-5 and TRBJ1-4; the D gene is possibly TRBD1 (5 bases). The CDR3 consists of 14 residues. Germline V gene sequence: CDR1 MNHEY, CDR2 SVGAGI. V was pared by 2 bases and J by 1 base, with 5 bases between.